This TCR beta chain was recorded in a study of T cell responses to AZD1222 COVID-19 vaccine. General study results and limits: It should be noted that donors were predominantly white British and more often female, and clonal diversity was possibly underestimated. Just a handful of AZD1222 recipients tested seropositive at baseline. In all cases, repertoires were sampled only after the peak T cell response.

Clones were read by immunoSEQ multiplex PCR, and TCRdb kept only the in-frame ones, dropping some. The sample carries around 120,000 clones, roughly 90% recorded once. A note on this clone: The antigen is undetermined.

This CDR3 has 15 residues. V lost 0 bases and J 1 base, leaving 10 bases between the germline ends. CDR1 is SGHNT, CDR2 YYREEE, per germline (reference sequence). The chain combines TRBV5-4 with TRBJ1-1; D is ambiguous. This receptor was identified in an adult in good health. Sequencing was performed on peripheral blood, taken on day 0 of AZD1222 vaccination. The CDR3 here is CASSLGQVGNTEAFF. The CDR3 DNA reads TGTGCCAGCAGCTTGGGTCAGGTAGGGAACACTGAAGCTTTCTTT.